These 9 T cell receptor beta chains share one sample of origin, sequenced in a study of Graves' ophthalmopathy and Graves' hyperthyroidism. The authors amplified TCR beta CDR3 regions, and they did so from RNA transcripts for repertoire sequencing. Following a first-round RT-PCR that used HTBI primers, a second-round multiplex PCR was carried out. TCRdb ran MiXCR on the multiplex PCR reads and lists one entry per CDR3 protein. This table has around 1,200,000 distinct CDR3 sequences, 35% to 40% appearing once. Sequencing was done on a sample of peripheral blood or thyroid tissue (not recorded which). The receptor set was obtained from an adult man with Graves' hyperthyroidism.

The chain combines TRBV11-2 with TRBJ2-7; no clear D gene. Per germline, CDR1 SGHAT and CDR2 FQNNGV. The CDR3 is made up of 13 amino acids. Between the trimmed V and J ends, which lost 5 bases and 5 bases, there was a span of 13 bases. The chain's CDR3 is CASSQDGVDEQYF. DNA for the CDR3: TGTGCCAGCAGCCAAGATGGGGTGGACGAGCAGTACTTC.

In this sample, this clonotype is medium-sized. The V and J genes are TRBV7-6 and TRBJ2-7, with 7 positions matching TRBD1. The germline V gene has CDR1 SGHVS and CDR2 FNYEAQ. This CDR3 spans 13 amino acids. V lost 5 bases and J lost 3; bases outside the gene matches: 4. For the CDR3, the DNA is TGTGCCAGCAGCCCCGGGGACAGCTACGAGCAGTACTTC. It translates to CASSPGDSYEQYF.

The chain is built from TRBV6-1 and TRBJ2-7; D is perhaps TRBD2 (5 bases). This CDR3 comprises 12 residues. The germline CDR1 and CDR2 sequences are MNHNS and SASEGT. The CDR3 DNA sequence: TGTCCACACCGGGAACTAAACTACGAGCAGTACTTC. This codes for CPHRELNYEQYF.

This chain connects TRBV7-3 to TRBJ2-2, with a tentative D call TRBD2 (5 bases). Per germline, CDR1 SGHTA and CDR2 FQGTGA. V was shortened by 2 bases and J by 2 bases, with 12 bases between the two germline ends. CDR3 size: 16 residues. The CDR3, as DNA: TGTGCCAGCAGCTTAGGCGGAGGTCTCAACACCGGGGAGCTGTTTTTT. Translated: CASSLGGGLNTGELFF. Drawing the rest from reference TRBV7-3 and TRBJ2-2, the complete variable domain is GAGVSQTPSNKVTEKGKYVELRCDPISGHTALYWYRQSLGQGPEFLIYFQGTGAADDSGLPNDRFFAVRPEGSVSTLKIQRTERGDSAVYLCASSLGGGLNTGELFFGEGSRLTVL.

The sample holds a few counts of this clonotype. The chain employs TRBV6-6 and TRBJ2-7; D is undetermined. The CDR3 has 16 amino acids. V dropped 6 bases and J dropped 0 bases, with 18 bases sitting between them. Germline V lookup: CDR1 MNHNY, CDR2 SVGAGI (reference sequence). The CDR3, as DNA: TGTGCCAGCAGAAATTCCCGGACGCCAGACTCCTACGAGCAGTACTTC. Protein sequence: CASRNSRTPDSYEQYF.

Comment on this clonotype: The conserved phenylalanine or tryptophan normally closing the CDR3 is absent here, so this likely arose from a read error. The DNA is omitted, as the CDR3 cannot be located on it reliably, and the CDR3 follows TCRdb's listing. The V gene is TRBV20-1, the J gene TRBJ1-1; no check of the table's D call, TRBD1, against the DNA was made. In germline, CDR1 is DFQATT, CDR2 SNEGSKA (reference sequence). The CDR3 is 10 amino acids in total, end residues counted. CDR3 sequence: CSARGTGGVY.

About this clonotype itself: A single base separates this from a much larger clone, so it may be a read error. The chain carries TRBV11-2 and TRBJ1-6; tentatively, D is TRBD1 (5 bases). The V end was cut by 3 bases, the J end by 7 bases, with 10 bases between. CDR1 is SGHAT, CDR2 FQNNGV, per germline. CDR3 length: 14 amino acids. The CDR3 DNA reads TGTGCCAGCAGCTTGTATGGGGGGAATTCACCCCTCCACTTT. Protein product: CASSLYGGNSPLHF.

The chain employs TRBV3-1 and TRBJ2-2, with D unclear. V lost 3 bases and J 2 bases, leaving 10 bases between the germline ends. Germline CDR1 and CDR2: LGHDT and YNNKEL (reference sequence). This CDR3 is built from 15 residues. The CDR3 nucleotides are TGTGCCAGCAGCCACTCTCTATACAACACCGGGGAGCTGTTTTTT. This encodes CASSHSLYNTGELFF.

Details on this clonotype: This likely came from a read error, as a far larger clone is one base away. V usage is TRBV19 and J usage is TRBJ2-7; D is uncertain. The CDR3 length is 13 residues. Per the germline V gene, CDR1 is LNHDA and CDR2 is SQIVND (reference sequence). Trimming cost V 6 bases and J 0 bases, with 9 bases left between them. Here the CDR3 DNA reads TGTGCCAGTAGCTGCCAGAGCTCCTACGAGCAGTACTTC. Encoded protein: CASSCQSSYEQYF.